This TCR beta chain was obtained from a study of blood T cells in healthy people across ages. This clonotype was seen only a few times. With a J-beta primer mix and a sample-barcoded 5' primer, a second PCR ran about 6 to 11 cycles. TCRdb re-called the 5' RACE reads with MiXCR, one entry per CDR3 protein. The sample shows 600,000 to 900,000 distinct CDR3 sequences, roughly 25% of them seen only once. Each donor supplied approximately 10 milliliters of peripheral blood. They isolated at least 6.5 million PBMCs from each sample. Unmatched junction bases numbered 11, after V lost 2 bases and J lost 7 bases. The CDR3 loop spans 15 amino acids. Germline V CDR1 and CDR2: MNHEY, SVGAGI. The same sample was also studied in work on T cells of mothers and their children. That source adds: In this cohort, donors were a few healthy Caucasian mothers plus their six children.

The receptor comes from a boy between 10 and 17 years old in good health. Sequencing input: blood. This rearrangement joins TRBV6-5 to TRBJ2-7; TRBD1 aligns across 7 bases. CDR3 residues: CASSYGTAKIGEQYF. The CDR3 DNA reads TGTGCCAGCAGTTACGGGACAGCGAAAATAGGGGAGCAGTACTTC.